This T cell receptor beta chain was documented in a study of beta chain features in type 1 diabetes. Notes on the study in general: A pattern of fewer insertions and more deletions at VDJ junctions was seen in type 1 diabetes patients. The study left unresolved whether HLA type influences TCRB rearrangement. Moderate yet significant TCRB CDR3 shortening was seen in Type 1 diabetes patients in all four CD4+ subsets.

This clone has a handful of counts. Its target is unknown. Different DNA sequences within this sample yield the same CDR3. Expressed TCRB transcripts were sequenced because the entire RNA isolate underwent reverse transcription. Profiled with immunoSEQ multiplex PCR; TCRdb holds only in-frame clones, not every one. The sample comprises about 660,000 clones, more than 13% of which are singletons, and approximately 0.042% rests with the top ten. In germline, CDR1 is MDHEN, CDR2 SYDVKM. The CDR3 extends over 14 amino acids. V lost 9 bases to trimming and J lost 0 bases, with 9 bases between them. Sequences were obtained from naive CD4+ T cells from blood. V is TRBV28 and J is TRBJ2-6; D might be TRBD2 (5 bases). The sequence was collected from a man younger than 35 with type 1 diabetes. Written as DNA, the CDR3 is TGTGCCAGTAATCGGGGCTCTGGGGCCAACGTCCTGACTTTC. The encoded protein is CASNRGSGANVLTF.